The rows below give T cell receptor beta chains drawn from one sample of a study of blood T cell repertoires in COVID-19. Profiled with immunoSEQ multiplex PCR; TCRdb holds only in-frame clones, not every one. The sample yields some 150,000 clones, 75% to 85% seen once. Sequencing was performed on peripheral blood. These receptors came from a woman aged 70-85 years with COVID-19, enrolled during active disease. Each CDR3 is given with its conserved first and last residue. Fields, in order: J gene, V gene, clone size, D gene, CDR3 protein, CDR3 DNA. D genes are given only for firm matches. Size tells how often a clone was seen (once, few, many) or the class of an expanded clone, and some rows leave it out.

>TRBJ2-7|TRBV11-2|few|-
CASSRGLRSGTRTYEQYF
TGTGCCAGCAGCCGGGGTTTGCGGTCCGGGACACGGACCTACGAGCAGTACTTC
>TRBJ1-6|TRBV6-1|-|-
CASSDGPKLPLHF
TGTGCCAGCAGTGATGGGCCAAAGCTCCCCCTCCACTTT
>TRBJ2-7|TRBV5-6|-|TRBD1
CASSLAGTGGYEQYF
TGTGCCAGCAGCTTGGCAGGGACAGGAGGATACGAGCAGTACTTC
>TRBJ1-1|TRBV6-5|-|-
CASSYGHTSRTEAFF
TGTGCCAGCAGTTACGGTCATACTTCCCGCACTGAAGCTTTCTTT
>TRBJ2-2|TRBV4-3|-|-
CASSHPAGGGQTGELFF
TGCGCCAGCAGCCATCCGGCAGGTGGGGGCCAAACCGGGGAGCTGTTTTTT
>TRBJ2-2|TRBV2|-|-
CASSLLGQNTGELFF
TGTGCCAGCAGCCTCCTAGGACAGAACACCGGGGAGCTGTTTTTT
>TRBJ2-1|TRBV5-6|-|TRBD2
CASSYRTSGYNEQFF
TGTGCCAGCAGCTATAGGACTAGCGGATACAATGAGCAGTTCTTC
>TRBJ1-5|TRBV27|few|-
CASRRGGQPQHF
TGTGCCAGCAGGAGGGGGGGGCAGCCCCAGCATTTT
>TRBJ1-2|TRBV3-1/TRBV3-2|-|-
CASSPQDRGYAGYTF
TGTGCCAGCAGCCCCCAAGACAGAGGATATGCTGGCTACACCTTC
>TRBJ2-7|TRBV4-2|-|-
CASSQDLRGYEQYF
TGTGCCAGCAGCCAGGACCTCCGGGGCTACGAGCAGTACTTC
>TRBJ2-7|TRBV6-5|-|-
CASSYSGDNYEQYF
TGTGCCAGCAGTTACTCGGGGGACAACTACGAGCAGTACTTC
>TRBJ1-2|TRBV6-2/TRBV6-3|-|TRBD1
CASSYPGTRDSTNYGYTF
TGTGCCAGCAGTTACCCTGGGACGAGGGACAGTACGAACTATGGCTACACCTTC
>TRBJ2-7|TRBV5-4|-|-
CASSLGQGWDEQYF
TGTGCCAGCAGCTTGGGGCAGGGCTGGGACGAGCAGTACTTC
>TRBJ1-2|TRBV3-1/TRBV3-2|-|-
CASSHGLTGLGGSYTF
TGTGCCAGCAGCCATGGGCTGACAGGCCTTGGTGGGAGCTACACCTTC
>TRBJ2-7|TRBV27|few|TRBD1
CASSSRQGLYEQYF
TGTGCCAGCAGTTCCCGACAGGGTTTGTACGAGCAGTACTTC
>TRBJ2-7|TRBV27|-|-
CASSPTLGTPLYEQYF
TGTGCCAGCAGTCCTACCCTCGGGACACCTCTCTACGAGCAGTACTTC
>TRBJ1-3|TRBV28|-|-
CASSFRGGVEDTIYF
TGTGCCAGCAGTTTCCGCGGGGGGGTCGAGGACACCATATATTTT
>TRBJ2-3|TRBV29-1|-|-
CSVADSTGTDTQYF
TGCAGCGTTGCGGACAGCACGGGCACAGATACGCAGTATTTT
>TRBJ1-6|TRBV4-2|-|-
CASSQERQGNSPLHF
TGTGCCAGCAGCCAAGAGAGGCAGGGGAATTCACCCCTCCACTTT
>TRBJ2-7|TRBV5-8|-|-
CASSPRHREQYF
TGTGCCAGCAGCCCACGACACCGCGAGCAGTACTTC
>TRBJ1-4|TRBV6-5|-|TRBD1
CASSSTGTGLFF
TGTGCCAGCAGTTCCACCGGGACAGGGTTGTTTTTT
>TRBJ1-5|TRBV21-1|-|-
CASSTNSDRDDSNQPQHF
TGTGCCAGCAGCACTAACTCCGACAGGGACGATAGCAATCAGCCCCAGCATTTT
>TRBJ1-2|TRBV11-2|-|-
CASGPFSANYGYTF
TGTGCCAGCGGCCCATTTTCAGCTAACTATGGCTACACCTTC
>TRBJ1-1|TRBV2|-|TRBD1
CASIVDRMVGTEAFF
TGTGCCAGCATTGTGGACAGGATGGTAGGGACTGAAGCTTTCTTT
>TRBJ1-6|TRBV3-1/TRBV3-2|-|-
CASSLFDSTHF
TGTGCCAGCAGCCTATTCGACTCTACCCACTTT
>TRBJ2-1|TRBV2|-|TRBD1
CASMATGTGLNEQFF
TGTGCCAGCATGGCGACCGGGACAGGTTTGAATGAGCAGTTCTTC
>TRBJ2-3|TRBV10-2|-|TRBD2
CASRSSGGFTDTQYF
TGCGCCAGCAGGTCTAGCGGGGGGTTCACAGATACGCAGTATTTT
>TRBJ1-5|TRBV19|-|-
CASEHSRHQPQHF
TGTGCCAGTGAACATTCTCGCCATCAGCCCCAGCATTTT
>TRBJ1-6|TRBV5-6|once|-
CASLRGQDFNSPLHF
TGTGCCAGCCTCCGAGGGCAGGACTTTAATTCACCCCTCCACTTT
>TRBJ1-3|TRBV9|-|TRBD1
CASSIGTGGAGNTIYF
TGTGCCAGCAGCATCGGGACAGGGGGCGCCGGAAACACCATATATTTT
>TRBJ2-6|TRBV29-1|-|-
CSVQTDVSSGANVLTF
TGCAGCGTTCAGACAGATGTGAGCTCTGGGGCCAACGTCCTGACTTTC
>TRBJ2-5|TRBV11-2|-|TRBD1
CASSLSGQGVVTQYF
TGTGCCAGCAGCTTGAGCGGCCAGGGGGTTGTGACCCAGTACTTC